The 25 T cell receptor beta chains below were found in one sample sequenced in a study of beta chain features in type 1 diabetes. Isolated RNA was reverse transcribed in full, so expressed TCRB transcripts were sequenced. Libraries were prepared by immunoSEQ multiplex PCR; TCRdb keeps only in-frame clonotypes and omits some of them. The sample holds a few hundred thousand clones, around 15% seen once. These receptors are not linked to any known antigen. Study-wide results and caveats: Significant though moderate, a shortening of TCRB CDR3s appeared in all four CD4+ subsets of Type 1 diabetes patients.

The sequenced sample consisted of naive CD4+ T cells from blood. The receptors here all came from a man in his thirties or forties with type 1 diabetes.

V gene TRBV5-1 combines with J gene TRBJ2-1; 7 nucleotides match TRBD2. The CDR3 is 17 residues long. The germline V gene encodes CDR1 SGHRS and CDR2 YFSETQ. The junction had 24 bases not matched to a gene; V was cut back by 4 bases and J by 14 bases. CDR3 loop: CASSRTVRLAEIQEEFF. The CDR3 DNA reads as TGCGCCAGCAGCCGGACGGTTCGGCTAGCGGAGATCCAGGAGGAGTTCTTC.

This chain links TRBV18 with TRBJ2-5, with TRBD1 matching 7 bases. The CDR3 is made up of 16 amino acids. V shed 2 bases, J shed 3 bases, and the junction held 9 bases outside the gene matches. Germline V gene data show CDR1 as KGHSH and CDR2 as LQKENI. Written as DNA, the CDR3 is TGTGCCAGCTCACCAAGGACAGGCGTTTCGGAAGAGACCCAGTACTTC. Translated: CASSPRTGVSEETQYF.

The chain couples TRBV21-1 to TRBJ2-4; the table's D call, TRBD2, has no DNA check behind it. TRBV21-1 is a recognized pseudogene. This CDR3 has 18 amino acids. The DNA for the CDR3 is TGTGCCAGCAGCTCCCCGGGGGTGGGGGGGGAAGCCAAAAACATTCAGTACTTC. It specifies CASSSPGVGGEAKNIQYF.

The chain combines TRBV9 with TRBJ2-7, with D perhaps TRBD2 (6 bases). Germline-derived CDR1 and CDR2 are SGDLS and YYNGEE. The CDR3 has 15 amino acids. Trimming removed 4 bases from V and 3 bases from J, with 17 bases in between. The CDR3 spells CASSPPRASVYEQYF. The CDR3 DNA reads TGTGCCAGCAGCCCCCCCCGGGCTAGCGTCTACGAGCAGTACTTC.

This clone has a handful of counts. The chain recombines TRBV5-8 with TRBJ1-1, with 9 positions matching TRBD1. This CDR3 is built from 15 residues. The V gene end was trimmed by 3 bases and the J gene end by 2 bases; junction bases not matched to a gene: 5. The germline V gene has CDR1 SGHTS and CDR2 YDEGEE. CDR3: CASSSRDRVNTEAFF. CDR3 bases: TGTGCCAGCAGCTCGAGGGACAGGGTTAACACTGAAGCTTTCTTT.

This clone has only a few counts. The V call is TRBV5-6, the J call TRBJ1-5; TRBD1 aligns across 9 bases. The germline V gene encodes CDR1 SGHDT and CDR2 YYEEEE. Germline trimming cut 3 bases from V and 1 base from J; bases unmatched to any gene: 5. There are 16 residues in the CDR3. In DNA form, the CDR3 reads TGTGCCAGCAGCTCCGGACAGGGGTTGAGCAATCAGCCCCAGCATTTT. Its protein product is CASSSGQGLSNQPQHF.

This clone was counted a few times. J is TRBJ2-1 and V is TRBV18; 11 bases are a match to TRBD2. Per germline, CDR1 KGHSH and CDR2 LQKENI. Trimming cost V 1 base and J 8 bases; bases outside gene matches: 7. This CDR3 region has 16 residues. The CDR3 is CASSPLAGGPLDEQFF. In DNA form, the CDR3 reads TGTGCCAGCTCACCACTAGCGGGAGGGCCATTGGATGAGCAGTTCTTC.

This clone came up a few times. The sample contains more than one DNA sequence encoding this CDR3. For the CDR3, the DNA is TGTGCCAGCTCTCCCCGGGATAGTTCATACGAGCAGTACTTC. Its protein is CASSPRDSSYEQYF. The rearrangement joins TRBV18 to TRBJ2-7; D perhaps matches TRBD2 (5 bases). The ends were cut back, 6 bases at V and 4 bases at J, with 16 bases in the middle. Looked up from germline, CDR1 is KGHSH and CDR2 is LQKENI. The CDR3 totals 14 residues.

The V call is TRBV5-1, the J call TRBJ2-1; 7 bases fit TRBD1. The CDR3 has 15 amino acids. Trimming at V came to 0 bases and at J to 4 bases, leaving 4 bases not matched to a gene. Germline lookup yields CDR1 SGHRS and CDR2 YFSETQ. The CDR3 coding sequence is TGCGCCAGCAGCTTGGAGGGACAGATATACAATGAGCAGTTCTTC. Residues: CASSLEGQIYNEQFF.

In this sample, this clone turned up a few times. The V call is TRBV9, the J call TRBJ1-2, with D possibly matching TRBD1 (6 bases). Trimming left V 1 base short and J 1 base short, with 14 bases between. The germline V gene has CDR1 SGDLS and CDR2 YYNGEE. This CDR3 has 16 residues. CDR3: CASSVTSGQINYGYTF. The CDR3 DNA reads TGTGCCAGCAGCGTAACTAGTGGACAGATTAACTATGGCTACACCTTC.

The rearrangement uses TRBV30 and TRBJ1-1; perhaps TRBD1 as D (5 bases). The V gene's germline CDR1 is GTSNPN and CDR2 SVGIG (reference sequence). The CDR3 consists of 12 residues. Trimming left V 4 bases short and J 10 bases short, with 16 bases between. This chain's CDR3 is CAWIGGPRRAFF. In DNA, the CDR3 is TGTGCCTGGATCGGGGGACCAAGGCGAGCTTTCTTT. Based on the CDR3 plus reference TRBV30 and TRBJ1-1, the full variable domain is SQTIHQWPATLVQPVGSPLSLECTVEGTSNPNLYWYRQAAGRGLQLLFYSVGIGQISSEVPQNLSASRPQDRQFILSSKKLLLSDSGFYLCAWIGGPRRAFFGQGTRLTVV.

This clone was counted a few times. The V and J genes are TRBV4-1 and TRBJ2-1, with D maybe TRBD1 (5 bases). CDR1 is MGHRA and CDR2 is YSYEKL in the germline V gene. The CDR3 extends over 14 amino acids. V was shortened by 3 bases and J by 6 bases, with 12 bases between the two germline ends. CDR3 amino acids: CASSQATGFNEQFF. In nucleotides, the CDR3 is TGCGCCAGCAGCCAGGCTACAGGTTTCAATGAGCAGTTCTTC.

The J gene is TRBJ2-1, the V gene TRBV7-9, with 8 bases fitting TRBD2. This CDR3 has 17 amino acids. The V gene's germline CDR1 is SEHNR and CDR2 FQNEAQ (reference sequence). Trimming cost V 2 bases and J 10 bases; bases outside gene matches: 16. CDR3 amino acids: CASSLKGAGLPGGEQFF. The DNA of the CDR3 is TGTGCCAGCAGCTTAAAAGGTGCGGGACTCCCGGGAGGGGAGCAGTTCTTC.

This clone came up a few times. This chain joins TRBV28 and TRBJ2-7; the D gene is possibly TRBD2 (6 bases). The V end was cut by 0 bases, the J end by 3 bases, with 6 bases between. This CDR3 spans 13 amino acids. CDR1 is MDHEN, CDR2 SYDVKM, per germline. The CDR3 DNA sequence: TGTGCCAGCAGTTTATGGACTAGCTACGAGCAGTACTTC. As protein: CASSLWTSYEQYF.

Only a few counts were recorded for this clone. The gene calls are TRBV7-2 and TRBJ2-7, with D perhaps matching TRBD2 (6 bases). V was shortened by 10 bases and J by 3 bases, with 16 bases between the two germline ends. CDR3 length: 13 amino acids. Germline loops: CDR1 SGHTA, CDR2 FQGNSA. As DNA, the CDR3 is TGTGCCACCGCGCCCACTAGCCACTACGAGCAGTACTTC. Its protein product is CATAPTSHYEQYF.

This clone was picked up a small number of times. J is TRBJ2-1 and V is TRBV7-3; TRBD1 aligns across 7 bases. With 2 bases clipped from V and 4 bases from J, the junction kept 5 bases outside the gene matches. The CDR3 loop spans 15 amino acids. Germline CDR1 reads SGHTA; CDR2 reads FQGTGA. CDR3 nucleotides: TGTGCCAGCAGCTTAGGCAGGGGGAATTACAATGAGCAGTTCTTC. Protein product: CASSLGRGNYNEQFF.

The V gene is TRBV7-9, the J gene TRBJ2-1; D unresolved. CDR1 and CDR2 from the germline V gene are SEHNR and FQNEAQ (reference sequence). CDR3 length: 13 amino acids. Trimming removed 3 bases from V and 2 bases from J, with 5 bases in between. The CDR3 region is CASSFDTYNEQFF. The CDR3 DNA is TGTGCCAGCAGCTTTGACACCTACAATGAGCAGTTCTTC.

The gene calls are TRBV25-1 and TRBJ1-1; D call uncertain. Germline-derived CDR1 and CDR2 are MGHDK and SYGVNS. The CDR3 covers 15 residues. Trimming removed 2 bases from V and 5 bases from J, with 15 bases in between. The CDR3 DNA follows: TGTGCCAGCAGTGAACGCGAGGGCTGGAAAACTGAAGCTTTCTTT. It encodes CASSEREGWKTEAFF.

The chain combines TRBV18 with TRBJ1-2; no clear D. Deletions cut 0 bases from V and 10 bases from J, with 21 bases between. Germline-derived CDR1 and CDR2 are KGHSH and LQKENI. The CDR3 length is 16 residues. The CDR3 loop is CASSPPVNPRLKDYTF. The DNA of the CDR3 is TGTGCCAGCTCACCACCAGTAAATCCCCGACTCAAAGACTACACCTTC.

Worth noting for this clone: Other DNA sequences in this specimen translate into the identical CDR3. The chain has TRBV29-1 and TRBJ1-3; no reliable D call. V dropped 4 bases and J dropped 2 bases, with 6 bases sitting between them. Germline V gene data show CDR1 as SQVTM and CDR2 as ANQGSEA. There are 12 residues in the CDR3. CDR3 DNA: TGCAGCGTTGGATCGGCTGGAAACACCATATATTTT. It encodes CSVGSAGNTIYF.

A few counts support this clone. This chain connects TRBV4-1 to TRBJ2-1; possibly TRBD2 for D (6 bases). Per the germline V gene, CDR1 is MGHRA and CDR2 is YSYEKL. Trimming took 0 bases from V and 0 from J, leaving 15 bases between them. This CDR3 region has 18 residues. CDR3 protein: CASSQEDPSASSYNEQFF. In DNA, the CDR3 is TGCGCCAGCAGCCAAGAAGATCCTAGCGCAAGCTCCTACAATGAGCAGTTCTTC.

This clone was seen a few times. The chain has TRBV29-1 and TRBJ1-3, with TRBD1 as a possible D gene (5 bases). Deletions cut 6 bases from V and 4 bases from J, with 16 bases between. Germline V gives CDR1 SQVTM, CDR2 ANQGSEA. The length of the CDR3 is 14 residues. DNA for the CDR3: TGCAGCGTCGGAACCGCAGGGATGGGAAACACCATATATTTT. Translated: CSVGTAGMGNTIYF.

This clone has a handful of counts. The chain combines TRBV13 with TRBJ2-7, with 8 positions matching TRBD1. CDR1 is PRHDT, CDR2 FYEKMQ, per germline (reference sequence). Trimming took 3 bases from V and 4 from J; bases not matched to a gene: 5. The CDR3 has 14 residues. The CDR3 DNA reads as TGTGCCAGCAGCTTGGACAGGGCGAAGTACGAGCAGTACTTC. Protein sequence: CASSLDRAKYEQYF.

This clone came up a few times. The V gene is TRBV27, the J gene TRBJ2-5; the D is unclear. The V and J ends lost 5 bases and 4 bases respectively, with 23 bases between them. Germline assignment: CDR1 MNHEY and CDR2 SMNVEV (reference sequence). This CDR3 region has 17 residues. CDR3 nucleotide sequence: TGTGCCAGCAGTCCGCTACCAGATGCAGGCCTCGGAGAGACCCAGTACTTC. Amino acids: CASSPLPDAGLGETQYF.

This clone came up a few times. The rearrangement links TRBV29-1 to TRBJ2-3; the D is unclear. The germline gives CDR1 SQVTM, CDR2 ANQGSEA. V lost 0 bases, J lost 2 bases, and 15 bases lay in between. CDR3 length: 16 amino acids. The CDR3 DNA is TGCAGCGTTGAAGATCGTGCGGAACCAAACACAGATACGCAGTATTTT. It encodes CSVEDRAEPNTDTQYF.